Following are 23 T cell receptor beta chains from one sample sequenced in a study of T cell responses to AZD1222 COVID-19 vaccine. Data came from immunoSEQ multiplex PCR; TCRdb stores just in-frame clones and leaves some out. Among 90,000 to 120,000 clones listed, 87% were seen once. The sample was peripheral blood, taken 28 days after the second AZD1222 dose. The origin of the receptors is an adult who received the AZD1222 COVID-19 vaccine.

The CDR3 nucleotides read TGTGCCAGCAGCTCAAGGGATGGACGGGAGGGGGAAGAGACCCAGTACTTC. Amino acid sequence: CASSSRDGREGEETQYF. The chain couples TRBV5-8 to TRBJ2-5, with 8 bases lining up with TRBD2. CDR3 length: 17 amino acids. Trimming took 3 bases from V and 3 from J; bases not matched to a gene: 13. Germline V gene data show CDR1 as SGHTS and CDR2 as YDEGEE.

The chain recombines TRBV7-8 with TRBJ1-1; tentatively, D is TRBD1 (6 bases). Germline V CDR1 and CDR2: SGHVS, FQNEAQ. CDR3 length: 17 residues. Trimming took 5 bases from V and 0 from J, leaving 19 bases between them. The CDR3, as DNA: TGTGCCAGCAGCCGACAGACAGGTAACTTAATGAACACTGAAGCTTTCTTT. This encodes CASSRQTGNLMNTEAFF.

The chain uses TRBV6-6 and TRBJ1-6; 10 positions agree with TRBD1. This CDR3 has 16 amino acids. The V and J ends lost 6 bases and 6 bases, in that order; junction bases with no gene match: 8. Per the germline V gene, CDR1 is MNHNY and CDR2 is SVGAGI (reference sequence). The CDR3: CASSRQGASINSPLHF. DNA for the CDR3: TGTGCCAGCAGCAGACAGGGGGCGAGTATTAATTCACCCCTCCACTTT.

This clone was detected once. This rearrangement joins TRBV28 to TRBJ1-1, with D possibly TRBD1 on 5 matching bases. The CDR3 is 14 residues long. Germline loops: CDR1 MDHEN, CDR2 SYDVKM. V was cut by 2 bases and J by 4 bases, with 11 bases left in between. The CDR3 region has the DNA TGTGCCAGCAGTTTAGGGGCGAGTGTCACTGAAGCTTTCTTT. Residues: CASSLGASVTEAFF.

This clone was detected once. This chain connects TRBV7-3 to TRBJ2-1, with 9 bases identical to TRBD1. The length of the CDR3 is 16 residues. In germline, CDR1 is SGHTA, CDR2 FQGTGA. The trim removed 5 bases at V and 4 bases at J, leaving 9 bases unmatched. In nucleotides, the CDR3 is TGTGCCAGCAGCCCCTACACAGGGGGCGCATACAATGAGCAGTTCTTC. Its translation is CASSPYTGGAYNEQFF.

This CDR3 reads CASSQGTGGSPLHF. CDR3 sequence (DNA): TGTGCCAGCAGCCAGGGGACAGGGGGTTCACCCCTCCACTTT. This chain connects TRBV3-1 (or the pseudogene TRBV3-2) to TRBJ1-6; 11 nucleotides align to TRBD1. CDR3 length: 14 residues. J lost 9 bases, V lost 3 bases, and 1 base had no gene match. CDR1 and CDR2 (germline): LGHDT, YNNKEL (reference sequence).

Written as DNA, the CDR3 is TGTGCCAGCAGCCAAGACTTGGGACTAGCGGGATTGTCCTACAATGAGCAGTTCTTC. Translation gives CASSQDLGLAGLSYNEQFF. This rearrangement joins TRBV3-1 (or the pseudogene TRBV3-2) to TRBJ2-1; TRBD2 matches 13 bases. The germline gives CDR1 LGHDT, CDR2 YNNKEL (reference sequence). V shed 0 bases, J shed 1 base, and the junction held 6 bases outside the gene matches. CDR3 length: 19 amino acids.

J is TRBJ2-5 and V is TRBV6-5; a weak D match, TRBD2 (5 bases). The germline V gene encodes CDR1 MNHEY and CDR2 SVGAGI. Trimming cost V 6 bases and J 7 bases, with 21 bases left between them. This CDR3 is 15 amino acids long. CDR3 loop: CASRSGNGAAGTQYF. The CDR3 coding sequence is TGTGCCAGCAGGTCCGGTAATGGTGCCGCGGGGACCCAGTACTTC.

In its sample, this clone was seen once. The chain joins TRBV5-1 to TRBJ1-1; D uncertain. The CDR3 extends over 16 amino acids. Germline CDR1 reads SGHRS; CDR2 reads YFSETQ. The ends were cut back, 0 bases at V and 0 bases at J, with 12 bases in the middle. The CDR3 sequence is CASSLGAEDMNTEAFF. CDR3 nucleotide sequence: TGCGCCAGCAGCTTGGGGGCGGAAGACATGAACACTGAAGCTTTCTTT.

The CDR3 loop reads CASSHPDWFGNSPLHF. For the CDR3, the DNA is TGTGCCAGCAGCCACCCCGACTGGTTTGGGAATTCACCCCTCCACTTT. The gene calls are TRBV5-4 and TRBJ1-6; no clear D. The germline gives CDR1 SGHNT, CDR2 YYREEE (reference sequence). The V and J ends lost 4 bases and 7 bases respectively, with 18 bases between them. The CDR3 runs 16 residues.

This chain uses TRBV27 with TRBJ1-3, with D hard to call. Germline CDR1 MNHEY, CDR2 SMNVEV (reference sequence). This CDR3 region has 15 residues. Trimming removed 3 bases at V and 4 bases at J, with 13 bases between. As DNA, the CDR3 is TGTGCCAGCAGTTTTTCTGGGTACCACGGAAACACCATATATTTT. Encoded protein: CASSFSGYHGNTIYF.

The chain carries TRBV5-4 and TRBJ1-2; 8 bases line up with TRBD1. Germline V gene sequence: CDR1 SGHNT, CDR2 YYREEE (reference sequence). Germline trimming cut 5 bases from V and 4 bases from J; bases unmatched to any gene: 7. The length of the CDR3 is 14 residues. The CDR3 protein is CASRQGQGSYGYTF. CDR3 sequence (DNA): TGTGCCAGCAGGCAAGGACAGGGCTCCTATGGCTACACCTTC.

This sequence joins TRBV2 and TRBJ1-3; 7 nucleotides agree with TRBD1. Germline V gene data show CDR1 as SNHLY and CDR2 as FYNNEI. Unmatched junction bases numbered 7, after V lost 6 bases and J lost 2 bases. CDR3 length: 15 amino acids. This chain's CDR3 is CASSPQGTTGNTIYF. In DNA form, the CDR3 reads TGTGCCAGCAGCCCACAGGGGACCACTGGAAACACCATATATTTT.

The V call is TRBV4-3, the J call TRBJ2-7; TRBD2 matches at 8 bases. In germline, CDR1 is LGHNA, CDR2 YSLEER. The length of the CDR3 is 15 residues. V lost 1 base to trimming and J lost 2 bases; unmatched junction nucleotides: 4. The CDR3 bases are TGCGCCAGCAGCCAAGCGGGAGGGGGTCCCTACGAGCAGTACTTC. This encodes CASSQAGGGPYEQYF.

This clone was found once. The chain carries TRBV29-1 and TRBJ2-5; D remains ambiguous. The ends were cut back, 4 bases at V and 0 bases at J, with 6 bases in the middle. This CDR3 comprises 12 residues. The V gene's germline CDR1 is SQVTM and CDR2 ANQGSEA. CDR3 amino acids: CSVARNQETQYF. The CDR3 nucleotides are TGCAGCGTTGCGAGAAACCAAGAGACCCAGTACTTC.

The rearrangement links TRBV11-2 to TRBJ2-5; 10 bases map to TRBD2. V was pared by 1 base and J by 4 bases, with 6 bases of the junction left unmatched. CDR3 length: 16 amino acids. CDR1 and CDR2 (germline): SGHAT, FQNNGV. In DNA form, the CDR3 reads TGTGCCAGCAGCTTAGGGCTAGCGGGAGTACCAGAGACCCAGTACTTC. As protein: CASSLGLAGVPETQYF.

The rearrangement uses TRBV15 and TRBJ1-6; D may be TRBD1 (5 bases). The CDR3 runs 16 residues. The germline CDR1 and CDR2 sequences are LNHNV and YYDKDF (reference sequence). Trimming removed 1 base at V and 4 bases at J, with 11 bases between. The CDR3 nucleotides read TGTGCCACCAGCAGAGGCGGGGGGTGGTATAATTCACCCCTCCACTTT. Protein sequence: CATSRGGGWYNSPLHF.

This clone was detected only a few times. The V gene is TRBV5-5, the J gene TRBJ2-1; D perhaps matches TRBD2 (5 bases). The V gene's germline CDR1 is SGHKS and CDR2 YYEKEE (reference sequence). Trimming cost V 0 bases and J 7 bases, with 8 bases left between them. The CDR3 runs 13 residues. CDR3 DNA: TGTGCCAGCAGCTTGGAGCCGGGGAATGAGCAGTTCTTC. It codes for CASSLEPGNEQFF.

This chain links TRBV28 with TRBJ1-5; unclear D gene. The CDR3 has 14 residues. V was cut by 5 bases and J by 5 bases, with 13 bases left in between. Looked up from germline, CDR1 is MDHEN and CDR2 is SYDVKM. Written as DNA, the CDR3 is TGTGCCAGCAGTGAGCCCGCTGGGTATCAGCCCCAGCATTTT. Translating it yields CASSEPAGYQPQHF.

The V and J genes are TRBV5-1 and TRBJ1-1; weak D call: TRBD1 (5 bases). The CDR3 has 14 amino acids. Germline assignment: CDR1 SGHRS and CDR2 YFSETQ. V was shortened by 0 bases and J by 11 bases, with 17 bases between the two germline ends. The CDR3 nucleotides read TGCGCCAGCAGCTTGGCCCGCAGGGACCTATTGGCTTTCTTT. Translated, it gives CASSLARRDLLAFF. The variable domain in full, completed from reference TRBV5-1 and TRBJ1-1, reads KAGVTQTPRYLIKTRGQQVTLSCSPISGHRSVSWYQQTPGQGLQFLFEYFSETQRNKGNFPGRFSGRQFSNSRSEMNVSTLELGDSALYLCASSLARRDLLAFFGQGTRLTVV.

V and J are TRBV7-2 and TRBJ1-1, with TRBD1 matching 7 bases. V lost 5 bases and J lost 4; bases outside the gene matches: 16. The CDR3 contains 17 residues. CDR1 SGHTA and CDR2 FQGNSA come from the germline V gene. The CDR3 DNA follows: TGTGCCAGCAGCCCCCGGGCGGGTGCAGGGGGAGGCACTGAAGCTTTCTTT. Translated: CASSPRAGAGGGTEAFF. Full variable domain (missing parts from reference TRBV7-2 and TRBJ1-1): GAGVSQSPSNKVTEKGKDVELRCDPISGHTALYWYRQSLGQGLEFLIYFQGNSAPDKSGLPSDRFSAERTGGSVSTLTIQRTQQEDSAVYLCASSPRAGAGGGTEAFFGQGTRLTVV.

This rearrangement joins TRBV7-2 to TRBJ2-7; no clear D. CDR1 is SGHTA, CDR2 FQGNSA, per germline. V lost 1 base and J lost 6, with 16 bases in between. The CDR3 has 15 residues. The CDR3 is CASSLDGVGDREQYF. In nucleotides, the CDR3 is TGTGCCAGCAGCTTAGACGGAGTCGGAGATCGCGAGCAGTACTTC.

There are a few counts of this clone. V and J are TRBV7-9 and TRBJ2-7; D possibly matches TRBD1 or TRBD2 (6 bases each). This CDR3 region has 17 residues. The V and J ends lost 0 bases and 2 bases respectively, with 17 bases between them. CDR1 and CDR2 from the germline V gene are SEHNR and FQNEAQ (reference sequence). CDR3 in DNA: TGTGCCAGCAGCTTAGCCCAGGGGCCTAGCGTAACCTACGAGCAGTACTTC. It specifies CASSLAQGPSVTYEQYF.